Presented here are 12 T cell receptor beta chains from one specimen sequenced in a study of cytomegalovirus exposure and HLA in healthy donors (dated by TCRdb to the late 2010s). Library prep was done by the immunoSEQ multiplex PCR assay. TCRdb mirrors the immuneACCESS table, restricted to in-frame sequences. Some clones are absent from its copies; in checked studies, under half trace to an unresolved V gene, and the reason for the others is unknown. For this sample there are 43,000 or so clones; approximately 90% appear just once. Jointly, the top ten make up over 5% of the sample. The sample taken for sequencing was PBMCs. The receptors were gathered from a man between 18 and 35 years old in good health and CMV-seronegative.

CDR3 residues: CAISEGTSVETQYF. DNA of the CDR3: TGTGCCATCAGTGAGGGGACTAGTGTGGAGACCCAGTACTTC. The chain is built from TRBV10-3 and TRBJ2-5, with TRBD2 matching 8 bases. The CDR3 contains 14 residues. Germline V gene lookup returns CDR1 ENHRY and CDR2 SYGVKD. V shed 2 bases, J shed 5 bases, and the junction held 4 bases outside the gene matches.

The CDR3 coding sequence is TGTGCCAGCAGACTTACAGGGGAGGACGGCTACACCTTC. Translated, it gives CASRLTGEDGYTF. The chain employs TRBV4-2 and TRBJ1-2, with 7 bases matching TRBD1. Per germline, CDR1 LGHNA and CDR2 YNFKEQ. CDR3 length: 13 amino acids. V trimming: 6 bases; J trimming: 8 bases; junction bases outside the gene matches: 9.

DNA of the CDR3: TGCAGCGTTGTTTTGAGGGGGTCGAACACTGAAGCTTTCTTT. Protein sequence: CSVVLRGSNTEAFF. The V call is TRBV29-1, the J call TRBJ1-1; weak D call: TRBD1 (6 bases). Trimming shortened V by 4 bases and J by 1 base, and 13 bases separated the two germline ends. This CDR3 region has 14 residues. Germline V CDR1 and CDR2: SQVTM, ANQGSEA.

This chain connects TRBV4-3 to TRBJ1-4, with D tentatively TRBD1 (6 bases). Trimming left V 0 bases short and J 7 bases short, with 12 bases between. CDR3 size: 15 residues. In germline, CDR1 is LGHNA, CDR2 YSLEER. CDR3 bases: TGCGCCAGCAGCCAAGATGGGCAGGGGATTGAAAAACTGTTTTTT. Protein product: CASSQDGQGIEKLFF.

The chain's CDR3 is CASSYFTGGNEAFF. CDR3 nucleotides: TGTGCCAGCAGTTACTTTACAGGGGGGAATGAAGCTTTCTTT. V usage is TRBV6-5 and J usage is TRBJ1-1, with 8 bases matching TRBD1. The length of the CDR3 is 14 residues. Germline trimming cut 1 base from V and 7 bases from J; bases unmatched to any gene: 5. The V gene's germline CDR1 is MNHEY and CDR2 SVGAGI.

The genes are TRBV6-1 and TRBJ2-1; 9 nucleotides match TRBD1. Germline CDR1 MNHNS, CDR2 SASEGT. The V gene end was trimmed by 5 bases and the J gene end by 3 bases; junction bases not matched to a gene: 5. The CDR3 is made up of 15 amino acids. The CDR3 here is CASSPGQGDYNEQFF. For the CDR3, the DNA is TGTGCCAGCAGTCCGGGACAGGGAGACTACAATGAGCAGTTCTTC.

This clone was found a few times. The chain recombines TRBV19 with TRBJ2-7; tentatively, D is TRBD1 (6 bases). Germline CDR1 reads LNHDA; CDR2 reads SQIVND (reference sequence). The CDR3 has 15 residues. Trimming took 1 base from V and 4 from J, leaving 14 bases between them. The CDR3 DNA follows: TGTGCCAGTAGTATAGTATCAGGGGATGCGTACGAGCAGTACTTC. Translated, it gives CASSIVSGDAYEQYF.

V is TRBV7-8 and J is TRBJ1-2; D possibly corresponds to TRBD1 (6 bases). V lost 1 base to trimming and J lost 8 bases, with 17 bases between them. From germline, CDR1 is SGHVS and CDR2 FQNEAQ. This CDR3 region has 15 residues. This CDR3 is CASSLGDRRGEGYTF. The CDR3 bases are TGTGCCAGCAGCTTAGGAGATCGCAGGGGAGAAGGCTACACCTTC.

V usage is TRBV7-2 and J usage is TRBJ2-1, with 8 bases aligning to TRBD1. V shed 4 bases, J shed 4 bases, and the junction held 9 bases outside the gene matches. CDR3 length: 16 residues. Germline V lookup: CDR1 SGHTA, CDR2 FQGNSA. The CDR3 loop is CASSSNTGGSYNEQFF. In DNA form, the CDR3 reads TGTGCCAGCAGCTCAAATACAGGGGGGTCATACAATGAGCAGTTCTTC.

The chain recombines TRBV6-5 with TRBJ1-4, with TRBD1 as a possible D gene (6 bases). Germline V CDR1 and CDR2: MNHEY, SVGAGI. The CDR3 extends over 14 amino acids. V gave up 5 bases and J gave up 6 bases, with 13 bases separating them. CDR3 in DNA: TGTGCCAGCAGTAGGACAGACCGGGATGAAAAACTGTTTTTT. This sequence encodes CASSRTDRDEKLFF.

V and J are TRBV7-9 and TRBJ1-3; no clear D gene. The CDR3 has 14 residues. Germline lookup yields CDR1 SEHNR and CDR2 FQNEAQ (reference sequence). Trimming removed 5 bases at V and 7 bases at J, with 15 bases between. The CDR3 sequence is CASSLESRWNTIYF. In DNA, the CDR3 is TGTGCCAGCAGCCTAGAATCCAGATGGAACACCATATATTTT.

The table lists this clone with a count of one. This chain links TRBV11-2 with TRBJ2-5; TRBD2 aligns across 8 bases. There are 17 residues in the CDR3. The V and J ends lost 1 base and 5 bases, in that order; junction bases with no gene match: 12. Per the germline V gene, CDR1 is SGHAT and CDR2 is FQNNGV. CDR3 residues: CASSLVGSGVLLETQYF. CDR3 nucleotide sequence: TGTGCCAGCAGCTTAGTGGGTAGCGGGGTACTTCTGGAGACCCAGTACTTC.